One sample yielded the 22 T cell receptor beta chains listed below, sequenced in a study of T cell repertoires in cytomegalovirus infection. TCRdb passed the reads through MiXCR, listing each CDR3 protein once. The sample shows hundreds of thousands of distinct CDR3 sequences, 35% to 45% of them seen only once. Input material: PBMCs. The source is a human donor in good health (CMV status not recorded). Some clones in this sample may be carry-over from other donors' samples.

This clonotype was seen only a few times. J is TRBJ2-4 and V is TRBV7-2; D ambiguous. CDR3 size: 14 residues. Deletions cut 5 bases from V and 3 bases from J, with 11 bases between. Germline V gene data show CDR1 as SGHTA and CDR2 as FQGNSA. CDR3 bases: TGTGCCAGCAGCCGCGCGTTGGGCAAAAACATTCAGTACTTC. Encoded protein: CASSRALGKNIQYF.

The CDR3, as DNA: TGTGCCAGCAGCTTACATAGGTTTGGAGAGACCCAGTACTTC. Translation gives CASSLHRFGETQYF. The chain is built from TRBV7-9 and TRBJ2-5; D gene ambiguous. The germline CDR1 and CDR2 sequences are SEHNR and FQNEAQ (reference sequence). There are 14 residues in the CDR3. The V and J ends lost 2 bases and 4 bases respectively, with 11 bases between them. The complete variable domain, with remaining parts taken from reference TRBV7-9 and TRBJ2-5, reads DTGVSQNPRHKITKRGQNVTFRCDPISEHNRLYWYRQTLGQGPEFLTYFQNEAQLEKSRLLSDRFSAERPKGSFSTLEIQRTEQGDSAMYLCASSLHRFGETQYFGPGTRLLVL.

Of note for this clonotype: One end of the junction varies from germline; a read error may be responsible. This chain uses TRBV5-6 with TRBJ1-2, with D possibly being TRBD1 (6 bases). The V gene's germline CDR1 is SGHDT and CDR2 YYEEEE. The CDR3 has 15 residues. As DNA, the CDR3 is TGTGACAGCAGCTTTGGGACATGGCCCTACTATGTCTACCCCTTC. Translation gives CDSSFGTWPYYVYPF.

This clonotype was seen a few times. This chain uses TRBV29-1 with TRBJ1-5, with 9 positions matching TRBD1. Trimming removed 6 bases from V and 2 bases from J; junction bases left unmatched: 2. This CDR3 spans 13 amino acids. CDR1 and CDR2 from the germline V gene are SQVTM and ANQGSEA. The CDR3 coding sequence is TGCAGCGTCCGACAGGGGGGCAATCAGCCCCAGCATTTT. Translated, it gives CSVRQGGNQPQHF.

The chain employs TRBV11-2 and TRBJ1-1, with D perhaps matching TRBD1 (5 bases). Looked up from germline, CDR1 is SGHAT and CDR2 is FQNNGV. The CDR3 consists of 15 residues. With 4 bases removed from V and 8 bases from J, the gap between germline ends came to 20 bases. This CDR3 is CASSSDTKYHREAFF. CDR3 nucleotides: TGTGCCAGCAGCTCTGACACGAAATACCACAGGGAAGCTTTCTTT.

This clonotype was recorded a few times. The chain carries TRBV27 and TRBJ2-4, with 7 nucleotides matching TRBD1. Trimming at V came to 4 bases and at J to 1 base, leaving 13 bases not matched to a gene. CDR3 length: 18 amino acids. Per germline, CDR1 MNHEY and CDR2 SMNVEV (reference sequence). The CDR3 DNA follows: TGTGCCAGCAGTTCCGGTCCAAGGACAGGAGTTGCCAAAAACATTCAGTACTTC. Amino acid sequence: CASSSGPRTGVAKNIQYF.

This clonotype came up once. V gene TRBV7-9 combines with J gene TRBJ1-3, with D unclear. This CDR3 is built from 18 residues. Germline CDR1 and CDR2: SEHNR and FQNEAQ (reference sequence). V was clipped by 7 bases and J by 4 bases, with 26 bases between them. CDR3 bases: TGTGCCAGCATAACCCTATCCCCCCCAGGATTCAGAGGAAACACCATATATTTT. Translating gives CASITLSPPGFRGNTIYF. The entire variable domain, with the rest obtained from reference TRBV7-9 and TRBJ1-3, is as follows: DTGVSQNPRHKITKRGQNVTFRCDPISEHNRLYWYRQTLGQGPEFLTYFQNEAQLEKSRLLSDRFSAERPKGSFSTLEIQRTEQGDSAMYLCASITLSPPGFRGNTIYFGEGSWLTVV.

The chain is built from TRBV12-3 or TRBV12-4 and TRBJ1-5; D is uncertain. The CDR3 has 14 residues. Trimming took off 8 bases at V and 0 bases at J, with 11 bases between the two ends. CDR3 residues: CASGDYHSNQPQHF. CDR3 nucleotide sequence: TGTGCCAGCGGTGACTACCATAGCAATCAGCCCCAGCATTTT.

Many counts were recorded for this clonotype. The V gene is TRBV7-8, the J gene TRBJ1-5, with D tentatively TRBD1 (5 bases). Per germline, CDR1 SGHVS and CDR2 FQNEAQ. The CDR3 loop spans 16 amino acids. V was pared by 6 bases and J by 7 bases, with 22 bases between. In DNA, the CDR3 is TGTGCCAGCAGTCCTACAAGGGCCGACAGAAAACAGCCCCAGCATTTT. It is translated as CASSPTRADRKQPQHF.

This clonotype was detected a few times. This chain connects TRBV12-3 or TRBV12-4 to TRBJ2-1; D ambiguous. The CDR3 contains 11 residues. V dropped 4 bases and J dropped 4 bases, with 2 bases sitting between them. The CDR3 DNA reads TGTGCCAGCAGTTGGTACAATGAGCAGTTCTTC. It translates to CASSWYNEQFF.

The chain joins TRBV3-1 to TRBJ1-1, with D unresolved. V gave up 3 bases and J gave up 2 bases, with 13 bases separating them. The CDR3 is 15 residues long. CDR1 LGHDT and CDR2 YNNKEL come from the germline V gene (reference sequence). Here the CDR3 reads CASSQARGGNTEAFF. Here the CDR3 DNA reads TGTGCCAGCAGCCAGGCTCGGGGTGGCAACACTGAAGCTTTCTTT.

The chain uses TRBV15 and TRBJ1-1, with 8 bases aligning to TRBD1. The CDR3 is made up of 15 amino acids. Germline lookup yields CDR1 LNHNV and CDR2 YYDKDF (reference sequence). The junction had 5 bases not matched to a gene; V was cut back by 1 base and J by 4 bases. CDR3 residues: CATSRAFGQGTEAFF. In nucleotides, the CDR3 is TGTGCCACCAGCAGAGCCTTCGGACAGGGCACTGAAGCTTTCTTT.

J is TRBJ2-2 and V is TRBV27; 10 nucleotides align to TRBD2. J lost 6 bases, V lost 5 bases, and 9 bases had no gene match. Germline loops: CDR1 MNHEY, CDR2 SMNVEV (reference sequence). This CDR3 region has 16 residues. CDR3 residues: CASSPRAGGSPGELFF. The CDR3, as DNA: TGTGCCAGCAGTCCAAGAGCGGGGGGGTCCCCCGGGGAGCTGTTTTTT.

The rearrangement joins TRBV25-1 to TRBJ2-5, with TRBD2 identical over 13 bases. CDR3 length: 16 amino acids. V dropped 5 bases and J dropped 4; count of bases not matched to a gene: 7. Germline values: CDR1 MGHDK, CDR2 SYGVNS. The CDR3 loop is CASSPGLAGEGETQYF. The DNA for the CDR3 is TGTGCCAGCAGTCCCGGACTAGCGGGAGAAGGAGAGACCCAGTACTTC.

This clonotype was recorded once. The chain joins TRBV10-3 to TRBJ2-1, with 14 bases lining up with TRBD2. V gave up 0 bases and J gave up 12 bases; unmatched junction bases: 7. The CDR3 has 16 amino acids. Germline V gene sequence: CDR1 ENHRY, CDR2 SYGVKD. The CDR3 DNA is TGTGCCATCAGTGAGTCGTTGGGACTAGCGGGAGTATGGCAGTTCTTC. It yields the protein CAISESLGLAGVWQFF.

This clonotype was recorded a few times. The chain combines TRBV14 with TRBJ2-2, with D perhaps matching TRBD2 (5 bases). The CDR3 length is 19 residues. The V end lost 0 bases, the J end lost 4 bases, and 21 bases lay between the germline ends. The germline V gene encodes CDR1 SGHDN and CDR2 FVKESK. The CDR3 region is CASSQELWIAGVSTGELFF. In nucleotides, the CDR3 is TGTGCCAGCAGCCAAGAATTATGGATTGCGGGCGTCAGCACCGGGGAGCTGTTTTTT.

The V call is TRBV10-2, the J call TRBJ1-2, with D possibly matching TRBD1 (6 bases). Germline V gives CDR1 WSHSY, CDR2 SAAADI. This CDR3 spans 12 amino acids. The ends were cut back, 4 bases at V and 7 bases at J, with 10 bases in the middle. The chain's CDR3 is CASSGARGGYTF. As DNA, the CDR3 is TGCGCCAGCAGTGGGGCCAGGGGTGGCTACACCTTC.

Remarks on this clonotype: A read error is possible here, since a much larger clone lies one base away. This CDR3 is missing its conserved last phenylalanine or tryptophan, likely due to a read error. The J gene is TRBJ1-2, the V gene TRBV2; D is possibly TRBD1 (5 bases). V lost 4 bases to trimming and J lost 0 bases, with 12 bases between them. Per the germline V gene, CDR1 is SNHLY and CDR2 is FYNNEI. CDR3 length: 15 residues. CDR3 region: CASSARQNSNYGYTL. Written as DNA, the CDR3 is TGTGCCAGCAGTGCTCGACAGAATTCTAACTATGGCTACACCTTA.

In this sample, this clonotype turned up many times. The CDR3: CASSIRERAAQYF. CDR3 sequence (DNA): TGTGCCAGCAGTATCAGGGAAAGAGCGGCCCAGTACTTC. V and J are TRBV7-8 and TRBJ2-5, with D tentatively TRBD1 or TRBD2 (5 bases each). The CDR3 is 13 amino acids. The germline gives CDR1 SGHVS, CDR2 FQNEAQ. V was trimmed by 6 bases and J by 9 bases, leaving 17 bases between them.

The CDR3 reads CASSYSLRTTDEQFF. In DNA, the CDR3 is TGTGCCAGCAGTTACTCCCTGAGGACTACCGATGAGCAGTTCTTC. J is TRBJ2-1 and V is TRBV6-2 or TRBV6-3, with D possibly matching TRBD2 (6 bases). CDR1 is MNHEY and CDR2 is SVGEGT in the germline V gene. V gave up 0 bases and J gave up 8 bases, with 14 bases separating them. The CDR3 is 15 residues long.

The J gene is TRBJ1-5, the V gene TRBV5-3; D is unresolved. TRBV5-3 is classed as an ORF, of uncertain function. CDR3 size: 15 residues. V lost 2 bases and J 6 bases, leaving 15 bases between the germline ends. The CDR3 reads CARSLGIQDAQPQHF. The DNA for the CDR3 is TGTGCCAGAAGCTTAGGCATCCAGGATGCTCAGCCCCAGCATTTT.

This clonotype was seen a single time. The CDR3 reads CASSPASTRNEQFF. The CDR3 DNA is TGTGCCAGCAGCCCCGCGTCAACTCGGAATGAGCAGTTCTTC. V is TRBV2 and J is TRBJ2-1; D uncertain. Deletions cut 6 bases from V and 7 bases from J, with 16 bases between. Germline CDR1 is SNHLY and CDR2 is FYNNEI. This CDR3 contains 14 residues.